Presented here are 14 T cell receptor beta chains from one specimen sequenced in a study of cytotoxic CD8 clonotypes in ibrutinib-treated CLL. Profiled with immunoSEQ multiplex PCR; TCRdb holds only in-frame clones, not every one. The sample has approximately 340,000 clones, about 64% seen once. This sample comprised PBMCs, obtained after 36 months of ibrutinib treatment. The receptors shown here come from a human donor with chronic lymphocytic leukemia.

The chain recombines TRBV4-3 with TRBJ2-5, with TRBD2 as a possible D gene (5 bases). Germline lookup yields CDR1 LGHNA and CDR2 YSLEER. CDR3 length equals 13 residues. The V and J ends lost 1 base and 5 bases respectively, with 8 bases between them. The CDR3, as DNA: TGCGCCAGCAGCCAAGGGGAGCGGGAGACCCAGTACTTC. Translated: CASSQGERETQYF.

V gene TRBV11-2 combines with J gene TRBJ2-1; D is unclear. Germline CDR1 SGHAT, CDR2 FQNNGV. Trimming removed 5 bases at V and 13 bases at J, with 15 bases between. The CDR3 length is 12 residues. CDR3 nucleotide sequence: TGTGCCAGCAGCACATATCTGGGGTCCCAGTTCTTC. This sequence encodes CASSTYLGSQFF.

This chain connects TRBV2 to TRBJ1-5, with 7 bases fitting TRBD1. The germline gives CDR1 SNHLY, CDR2 FYNNEI. There are 16 residues in the CDR3. V gave up 3 bases and J gave up 5 bases; unmatched junction bases: 10. This CDR3 reads CASSDAGQVFHQPQHF. The CDR3 DNA is TGTGCCAGCAGTGACGCCGGACAGGTCTTCCATCAGCCCCAGCATTTT.

The genes are TRBV25-1 and TRBJ2-6; D may be TRBD2 (5 bases). Per germline, CDR1 MGHDK and CDR2 SYGVNS. The CDR3 has 13 amino acids. Deletions cut 4 bases from V and 4 bases from J, with 5 bases between. CDR3 sequence reads: CASSVAGANVLTF. The CDR3 region has the DNA TGTGCCAGCAGTGTAGCGGGGGCCAACGTCCTGACTTTC.

The CDR3 DNA is TGCGCCAGCAGCTTGGCCAAGTTTACAGATACGCAGTATTTT. Translated: CASSLAKFTDTQYF. The chain combines TRBV5-1 with TRBJ2-3; unclear D gene. This CDR3 contains 14 residues. V dropped 0 bases and J dropped 3 bases, with 8 bases sitting between them. The V gene's germline CDR1 is SGHRS and CDR2 YFSETQ.

V gene TRBV12-5 combines with J gene TRBJ2-1; 7 bases align to TRBD1. Germline CDR1 reads LGHNT; CDR2 reads FRNRAP. This CDR3 region has 15 residues. V gave up 2 bases and J gave up 3 bases; unmatched junction bases: 4. The CDR3 here is CASGLLDRLYNEQFF. The CDR3, as DNA: TGTGCTAGTGGTTTGTTGGACAGGCTCTACAATGAGCAGTTCTTC.

The J gene is TRBJ2-5, the V gene TRBV19, with 7 bases fitting TRBD1. The CDR3 loop spans 15 amino acids. Germline loops: CDR1 LNHDA, CDR2 SQIVND (reference sequence). The V gene end was trimmed by 3 bases and the J gene end by 0 bases; junction bases not matched to a gene: 4. CDR3 nucleotide sequence: TGTGCCAGTAGTATTTACAGGGGAGACCAAGAGACCCAGTACTTC. Its translation: CASSIYRGDQETQYF.

J is TRBJ1-3 and V is TRBV6-1; the match to TRBD1 covers 8 bases. Per germline, CDR1 MNHNS and CDR2 SASEGT. The CDR3 has 13 amino acids. Germline trimming cut 5 bases from V and 8 bases from J; bases unmatched to any gene: 5. CDR3 in amino acids: CASSWTGWDTIYF. The DNA for the CDR3 is TGTGCCAGCAGTTGGACAGGGTGGGACACCATATATTTT.

This sequence joins TRBV5-4 and TRBJ2-1; 10 nucleotides agree with TRBD2. This CDR3 is 15 amino acids long. Germline CDR1 is SGHNT and CDR2 is YYREEE (reference sequence). The trim removed 6 bases at V and 2 bases at J, leaving 5 bases unmatched. This chain's CDR3 is CASTPAGGTYNEQFF. The CDR3 bases are TGTGCCAGCACCCCAGCGGGGGGGACCTACAATGAGCAGTTCTTC. The full variable domain, with the rest looked up from reference TRBV5-4 and TRBJ2-1, is ETGVTQSPTHLIKTRGQQVTLRCSSQSGHNTVSWYQQALGQGPQFIFQYYREEENGRGNFPPRFSGLQFPNYSSELNVNALELDDSALYLCASTPAGGTYNEQFFGPGTRLTVL.

This clone was observed a few times. The same CDR3 arises from other DNA sequences in this sample as well. The chain recombines TRBV4-3 with TRBJ1-5; no clear D gene. The CDR3 consists of 13 residues. CDR1 is LGHNA, CDR2 YSLEER, per germline. V was cut by 0 bases and J by 5 bases, with 5 bases left in between. CDR3 region: CASSQDGHQPQHF. The CDR3, as DNA: TGCGCCAGCAGCCAAGACGGCCATCAGCCCCAGCATTTT.

The chain couples TRBV6-6 to TRBJ2-2; TRBD1 might be the D (5 bases). V was pared by 4 bases and J by 6 bases, with 9 bases between. Germline V gives CDR1 MNHNY, CDR2 SVGAGI (reference sequence). This CDR3 has 13 residues. The CDR3 bases are TGTGCCAGCAGTTCCAGGGCTCCCGGGGAGCTGTTTTTT. Translation gives CASSSRAPGELFF.

The count of this clone is one. The chain's CDR3 is CASSIDGGPYEQYF. In DNA form, the CDR3 reads TGTGCCAGCAGCATCGACGGGGGGCCTTACGAGCAGTACTTC. V gene TRBV2 combines with J gene TRBJ2-7, with a tentative D call TRBD2 (7 bases). Germline CDR1 and CDR2: SNHLY and FYNNEI. With 6 bases removed from V and 4 bases from J, the gap between germline ends came to 16 bases. This CDR3 contains 14 residues.

This chain links TRBV5-1 with TRBJ2-3, with D possibly being TRBD2 (7 bases). V lost 1 base, J lost 3 bases, and 15 bases lay in between. Germline-derived CDR1 and CDR2 are SGHRS and YFSETQ. This CDR3 contains 16 residues. The CDR3 region has the DNA TGCGCCAGCAGCTTGCCCCCGGGGGGCGGGACAGATACGCAGTATTTT. Translated: CASSLPPGGGTDTQYF. The variable domain in full, with the rest retrieved from reference TRBV5-1 and TRBJ2-3, is KAGVTQTPRYLIKTRGQQVTLSCSPISGHRSVSWYQQTPGQGLQFLFEYFSETQRNKGNFPGRFSGRQFSNSRSEMNVSTLELGDSALYLCASSLPPGGGTDTQYFGPGTRLTVL.

The CDR3 DNA follows: TGTGCCAGCAGTGAATGGGGCGCCGGGACTAGCGGGATCAATGAGCAGTTCTTC. Its protein product is CASSEWGAGTSGINEQFF. The V gene is TRBV25-1, the J gene TRBJ2-1; 13 nucleotides match TRBD2. Germline CDR1 and CDR2: MGHDK and SYGVNS. Trimming removed 1 base from V and 6 bases from J; junction bases left unmatched: 9. This CDR3 has 18 residues.